A selection of T cell receptor beta chains follows, all from one sample in a study of blood T cell repertoires in COVID-19. TCRdb keeps only in-frame clones here, not all; method: immunoSEQ multiplex PCR. The sample contains some 180,000 clones, approximately 79% of which appear only once. Sequenced input: PBMCs or T cells enriched from blood (not recorded which). The receptors derive from a woman in her sixties or seventies with acute COVID-19. Both conserved end residues are part of each CDR3. D genes are given only for firm matches. The size entry is marked missing in some rows and otherwise reads once, few, many or a size class.

. | TRBJ2-3 | TRBV10-3 | TRBD1 | TGTGCCACCCTAGGACAGGGGAGTACGCGGGGAGATACGCAGTATTTT | CATLGQGSTRGDTQYF
. | TRBJ2-6 | TRBV9 | TRBD1 | TGTGCCAGCAGCGTAGGGGGACAGGGGGCGGCTGGGGCCAACGTCCTGACTTTC | CASSVGGQGAAGANVLTF
. | TRBJ2-2 | TRBV3-1/TRBV3-2 | TRBD1 | TGTGCCAGCAGCCCCGGACAGGGGACCGGGGAGCTGTTTTTT | CASSPGQGTGELFF
. | TRBJ1-2 | TRBV9 | . | TGTGCCAGCAGCGTAGGAGAAGTCTATGGCTACACCTTC | CASSVGEVYGYTF
few | TRBJ2-1 | TRBV27 | TRBD1 | TGTGCCAGCAGTTCAGGGGGCTATATAGATGAGCAGTTCTTC | CASSSGGYIDEQFF
. | TRBJ1-3 | TRBV3-1/TRBV3-2 | . | TGTGCCAGCAGCCAAGAAGGGGCCCCTGGAAACACCATATATTTT | CASSQEGAPGNTIYF
once | TRBJ1-1 | TRBV12-3/TRBV12-4 | . | TGTGCCAGCAGTCCCTCGACAAATGAAGCTTTCTTT | CASSPSTNEAFF
. | TRBJ1-5 | TRBV5-1 | TRBD1 | TGCGCCAGCAGCACCCCCCCGGGACAGGTCAGCAATCAGCCCCAGCATTTT | CASSTPPGQVSNQPQHF
. | TRBJ2-7 | TRBV27 | TRBD2 | TGTGCCAGCAGACTAGCGGGAGCCTACGAGCAGTACTTC | CASRLAGAYEQYF
few | TRBJ1-4 | TRBV9 | . | TGTGCCAGCAGCCGAGACACCACTGCAACTAATGAAAAACTGTTTTTT | CASSRDTTATNEKLFF
. | TRBJ1-3 | TRBV5-4 | . | TGTGCCAGCAGCCAACTACAGGTGGGCTCTGGAAACACCATATATTTT | CASSQLQVGSGNTIYF
. | TRBJ1-1 | TRBV7-9 | TRBD1 | TGTGCCAGCAGTTTCCCGGCAGGGGGCTATACGAACACTGAAGCTTTCTTT | CASSFPAGGYTNTEAFF
few | TRBJ2-5 | TRBV7-2 | . | TGTGCCAGCAGCTTATCGTCAGTTGAAGAGACCCAGTACTTC | CASSLSSVEETQYF
. | TRBJ1-6 | TRBV2 | TRBD1 | TGTGCCAGCAGTGAAGCCGGGACAGGGAATGTTTCACCCCTCCACTTT | CASSEAGTGNVSPLHF
few | TRBJ2-2 | TRBV9 | . | TGTGCCAGCAGCGTAGGATTCTGGCCAGGGTTGACCGGGGAGCTGTTTTTT | CASSVGFWPGLTGELFF
once | TRBJ1-1 | TRBV6-2/TRBV6-3 | . | TGTGCCAGCAGTTACGGTGGCATCATGAACACTGAAGCTTTCTTT | CASSYGGIMNTEAFF
. | TRBJ2-7 | TRBV20-1 | . | TGCAGTGCTACTGACAGGGAGCGGGGACTCTCCTACGAGCAGTACTTC | CSATDRERGLSYEQYF
. | TRBJ1-4 | TRBV4-3 | TRBD1 | TGCGCCAGCAGCCAAGATAGGGGACAGGAAAATGAAAAACTGTTTTTT | CASSQDRGQENEKLFF
. | TRBJ2-7 | TRBV12-3/TRBV12-4 | . | TGTGCCAGCAGTTCCGGGACACCCTACGAGCAGTACTTC | CASSSGTPYEQYF
. | TRBJ1-2 | TRBV19 | . | TGTGCCAGTACTCGTCAGGGGATCGACTATGGCTACACCTTC | CASTRQGIDYGYTF
. | TRBJ1-2 | TRBV11-2 | TRBD1 | TGTGCCAGCAGCTTTTTACAGGGGGATGGCTACACCTTC | CASSFLQGDGYTF
. | TRBJ1-5 | TRBV11-2 | . | TGTGCCAGCAGCTTAGATGTTGGCGCGGAACCCCAGCATTTT | CASSLDVGAEPQHF
once | TRBJ1-1 | TRBV5-1 | . | TGCGCCAGCAGCTTGGGGGAACAGGGCTTGGGCACTGAAGCTTTCTTT | CASSLGEQGLGTEAFF
. | TRBJ2-1 | TRBV7-9 | . | TGTGCCAGCAGCTTAGTCAAGGACAGCTACAATGAGCAGTTCTTC | CASSLVKDSYNEQFF
. | TRBJ1-5 | TRBV4-3 | . | TGCGCCAGCAGCCAAGGACACCGCGTCGGGCCCCAGCATTTT | CASSQGHRVGPQHF
. | TRBJ1-1 | TRBV9 | TRBD1 | TGTGCCAGCAGCGTAGGGTCGGGACAGGGGAACACTGAAGCTTTCTTT | CASSVGSGQGNTEAFF
. | TRBJ1-1 | TRBV7-9 | . | TGTGCCAGCAGCTTAGTGGGCAGACCCGGGATGAACACTGAAGCTTTCTTT | CASSLVGRPGMNTEAFF
. | TRBJ1-3 | TRBV19 | TRBD1 | TGTGCCAGTAGCGACAGGGACAGGGGAAACACCATATATTTT | CASSDRDRGNTIYF
. | TRBJ1-5 | TRBV19 | . | TGTGCCAGTAGTATTGCGGAAGACAGCCCCCAGCATTTT | CASSIAEDSPQHF
few | TRBJ2-2 | TRBV2 | . | TGTGCCAGCACCGGTTCCGCTTTAGGAGGCGGGGAGCTGTTTTTT | CASTGSALGGGELFF
. | TRBJ2-4 | TRBV15 | . | TGTGCCACCAGAATAGACAGGATAGCCAAAAACATTCAGTACTTC | CATRIDRIAKNIQYF
. | TRBJ1-3 | TRBV6-5 | . | TGTGCCAGCAGTTATCGTAACTCTGGAAACACCATATATTTT | CASSYRNSGNTIYF
once | TRBJ1-1 | TRBV30 | TRBD1 | TGTGCCAGTCAGACAGGGCCGAACACTGAAGCTTTCTTT | CASQTGPNTEAFF
. | TRBJ1-1 | TRBV19 | TRBD1 | TGTGCCAGTAGTAAGGACAGGGGGACGGCTTTCTTT | CASSKDRGTAFF
. | TRBJ2-2 | TRBV14 | . | TGTGCCAGCAGCCCCCGGTTCCCGGCGGCCGGGGAGCTGTTTTTT | CASSPRFPAAGELFF
. | TRBJ2-2 | TRBV28 | TRBD1 | TGTGCCTCTGGGACAGGGAACACCGGGGAGCTGTTTTTT | CASGTGNTGELFF
. | TRBJ2-4 | TRBV28 | . | TGTGCCAGCTCCAAGGCGGAAAACATTCAGTACTTC | CASSKAENIQYF
. | TRBJ2-1 | TRBV5-1 | TRBD2 | TGCGCCAGCATCCCTTTTAGCGGGTCCTACAATGAGCAGTTCTTC | CASIPFSGSYNEQFF
. | TRBJ1-1 | TRBV7-2 | . | TGTGCCAGCAGCCCCATGACAGCCGGGGGTGGGTGGAACACTGAAGCTTTCTTT | CASSPMTAGGGWNTEAFF
. | TRBJ1-2 | TRBV4-2 | TRBD1 | TGTGCCAGCAGCCAGGACAGGGGGCTTAACTATGGCTACACCTTC | CASSQDRGLNYGYTF
. | TRBJ2-1 | TRBV5-4 | . | TGTGCCAGCAGCTTGGGTACAGGGCGTAGCAATGAGCAGTTCTTC | CASSLGTGRSNEQFF
few | TRBJ2-1 | TRBV29-1 | TRBD2 | TGCAGCGTTGGGGCTAGCGGGATATACAATGAGCAGTTCTTC | CSVGASGIYNEQFF